This T cell receptor beta chain was obtained from a study of blood T cell repertoires in COVID-19. Study-level information: The United States, Italy and Spain supplied acute and convalescent COVID-19 samples. Nucleic acid was either cDNA or gDNA, and it came from T cells, B-cell-depleted T cells, or PBMCs.

The cohort comprised adults aged roughly 18 to 90 years residing in approximately 22 US areas. Each recovered donor of Cohort 3 presented with two negative PCRs, clearance, or symptom resolution. The CDR3 is made up of 16 amino acids. The V gene lost 4 bases and the J gene lost 2 bases, with 17 bases spanning the gap. From germline, CDR1 is SGHVS and CDR2 FQNEAQ. TCRdb keeps only in-frame clones here, not all; method: immunoSEQ multiplex PCR. The sample consists of 250,000 or so clones, 85% to 90% of them appearing once. This sequence originates from a man aged 35 to 55 who had recovered from COVID-19. The J gene is TRBJ1-2, the V gene TRBV7-8; maybe TRBD1 (6 bases). The sample was PBMCs or T cells enriched from blood (not recorded which). CDR3 in DNA: TGTGCCAGCAGCTACTACAGGGTTTCCTCGAACTATGGCTACACCTTC. Residues: CASSYYRVSSNYGYTF.